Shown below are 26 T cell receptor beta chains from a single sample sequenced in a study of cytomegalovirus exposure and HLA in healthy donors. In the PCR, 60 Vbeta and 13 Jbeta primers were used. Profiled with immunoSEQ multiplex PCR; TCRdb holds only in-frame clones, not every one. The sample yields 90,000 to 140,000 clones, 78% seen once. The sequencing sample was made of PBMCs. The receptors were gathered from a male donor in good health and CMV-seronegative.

The CDR3 reads CASSSRTGVWTGELFF. The CDR3 bases are TGTGCCAGCAGCTCCCGGACAGGGGTATGGACCGGGGAGCTGTTTTTT. The rearrangement uses TRBV11-3 and TRBJ2-2; 9 positions agree with TRBD1. V was clipped by 4 bases and J by 5 bases; unmatched bases: 8. The CDR3 length is 16 residues. Germline V gene data show CDR1 as SGHNT and CDR2 as YENEEA.

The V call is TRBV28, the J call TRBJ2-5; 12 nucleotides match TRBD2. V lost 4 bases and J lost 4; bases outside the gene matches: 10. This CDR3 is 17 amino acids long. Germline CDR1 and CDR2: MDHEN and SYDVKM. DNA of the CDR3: TGTGCCAGCAGTTCCGGAAGACTAGCGGGGGAAGGAGAGACCCAGTACTTC. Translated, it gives CASSSGRLAGEGETQYF.

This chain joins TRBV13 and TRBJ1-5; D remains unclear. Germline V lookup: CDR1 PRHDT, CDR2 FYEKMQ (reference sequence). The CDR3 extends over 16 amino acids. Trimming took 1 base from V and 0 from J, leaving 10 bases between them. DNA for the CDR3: TGTGCCAGCAGCTTAGAAATTCCCCATAGCAATCAGCCCCAGCATTTT. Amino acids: CASSLEIPHSNQPQHF.

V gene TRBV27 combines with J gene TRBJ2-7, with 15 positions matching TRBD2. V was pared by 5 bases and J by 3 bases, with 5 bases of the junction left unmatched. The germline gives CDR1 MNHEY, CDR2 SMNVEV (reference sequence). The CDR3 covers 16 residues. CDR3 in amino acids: CASSSGLAGGFYEQYF. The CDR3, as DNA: TGTGCCAGCAGTAGCGGACTAGCGGGAGGGTTCTACGAGCAGTACTTC.

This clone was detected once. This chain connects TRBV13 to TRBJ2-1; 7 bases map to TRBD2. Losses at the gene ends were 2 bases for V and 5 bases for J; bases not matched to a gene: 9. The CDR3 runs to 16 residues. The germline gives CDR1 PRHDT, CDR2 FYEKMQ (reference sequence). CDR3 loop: CASSLKLAVKHNEQFF. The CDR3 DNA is TGTGCCAGCAGCTTAAAGCTAGCGGTCAAACACAATGAGCAGTTCTTC.

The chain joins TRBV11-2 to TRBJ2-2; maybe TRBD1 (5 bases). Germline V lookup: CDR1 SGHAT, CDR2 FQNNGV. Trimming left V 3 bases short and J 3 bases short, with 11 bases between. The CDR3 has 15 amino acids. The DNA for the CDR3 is TGTGCCAGCAGCTTTTACCAGGGTGACACCGGGGAGCTGTTTTTT. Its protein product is CASSFYQGDTGELFF. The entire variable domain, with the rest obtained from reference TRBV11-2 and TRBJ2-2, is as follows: EAGVAQSPRYKIIEKRQSVAFWCNPISGHATLYWYQQILGQGPKLLIQFQNNGVVDDSQLPKDRFSAERLKGVDSTLKIQPAKLEDSAVYLCASSFYQGDTGELFFGEGSRLTVL.

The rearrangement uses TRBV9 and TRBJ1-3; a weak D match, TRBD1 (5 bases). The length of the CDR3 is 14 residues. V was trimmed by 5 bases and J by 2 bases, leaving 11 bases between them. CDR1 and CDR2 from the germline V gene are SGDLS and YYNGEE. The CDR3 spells CASSATGPGNTIYF. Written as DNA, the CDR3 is TGTGCCAGCAGTGCTACAGGCCCTGGAAACACCATATATTTT.

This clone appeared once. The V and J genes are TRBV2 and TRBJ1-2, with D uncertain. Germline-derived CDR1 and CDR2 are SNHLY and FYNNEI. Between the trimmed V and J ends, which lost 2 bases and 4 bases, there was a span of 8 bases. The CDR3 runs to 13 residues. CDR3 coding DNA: TGTGCCAGCAGTGAAACAGCTGCCTATGGCTACACCTTC. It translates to CASSETAAYGYTF.

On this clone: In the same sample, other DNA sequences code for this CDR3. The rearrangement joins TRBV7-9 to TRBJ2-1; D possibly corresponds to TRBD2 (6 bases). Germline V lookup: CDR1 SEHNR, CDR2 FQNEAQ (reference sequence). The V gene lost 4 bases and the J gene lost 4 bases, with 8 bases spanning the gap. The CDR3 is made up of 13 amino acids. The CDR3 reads CASSSGLYNEQFF. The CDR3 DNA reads TGTGCCAGCAGCTCGGGACTTTACAATGAGCAGTTCTTC.

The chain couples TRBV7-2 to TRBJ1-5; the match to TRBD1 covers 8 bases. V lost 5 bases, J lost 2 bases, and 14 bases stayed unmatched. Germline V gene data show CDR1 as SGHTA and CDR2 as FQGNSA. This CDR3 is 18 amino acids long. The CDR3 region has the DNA TGTGCCAGCAGCCTGCGGACAGGGCGAATTTCAGGCAATCAGCCCCAGCATTTT. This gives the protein CASSLRTGRISGNQPQHF.

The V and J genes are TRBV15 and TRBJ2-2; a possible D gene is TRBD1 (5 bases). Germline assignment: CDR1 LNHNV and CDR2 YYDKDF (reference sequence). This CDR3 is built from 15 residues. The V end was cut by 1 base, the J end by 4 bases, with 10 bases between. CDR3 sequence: CATSRGDSTTGELFF. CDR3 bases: TGTGCCACCAGCAGAGGTGACAGCACCACCGGGGAGCTGTTTTTT.

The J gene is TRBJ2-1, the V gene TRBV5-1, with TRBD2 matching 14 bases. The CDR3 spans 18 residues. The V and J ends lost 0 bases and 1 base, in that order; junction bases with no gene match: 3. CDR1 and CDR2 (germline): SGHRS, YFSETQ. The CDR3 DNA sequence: TGCGCCAGCAGCTTGGGCGGGACTAGCGGGAGTTCCTACAATGAGCAGTTCTTC. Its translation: CASSLGGTSGSSYNEQFF.

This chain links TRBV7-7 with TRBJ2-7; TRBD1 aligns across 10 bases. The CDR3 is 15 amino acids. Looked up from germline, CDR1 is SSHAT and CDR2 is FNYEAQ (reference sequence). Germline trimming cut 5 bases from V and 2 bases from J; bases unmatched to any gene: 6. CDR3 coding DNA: TGTGCCAGCAGCCCAGGACAGGGGGTAACCTACGAGCAGTACTTC. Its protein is CASSPGQGVTYEQYF.

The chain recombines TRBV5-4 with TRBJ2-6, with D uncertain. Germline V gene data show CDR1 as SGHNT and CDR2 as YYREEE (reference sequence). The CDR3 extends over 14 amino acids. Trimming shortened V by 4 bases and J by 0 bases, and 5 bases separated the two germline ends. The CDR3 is CASSRGSGANVLTF. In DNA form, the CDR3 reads TGTGCCAGCAGCCGCGGCTCTGGGGCCAACGTCCTGACTTTC.

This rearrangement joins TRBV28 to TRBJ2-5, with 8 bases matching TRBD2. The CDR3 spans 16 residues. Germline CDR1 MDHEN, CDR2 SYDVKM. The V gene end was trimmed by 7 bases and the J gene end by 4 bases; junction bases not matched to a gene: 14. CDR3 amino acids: CASITTLSGSGETQYF. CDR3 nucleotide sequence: TGTGCCAGCATTACAACCCTCAGCGGGAGTGGAGAGACCCAGTACTTC.

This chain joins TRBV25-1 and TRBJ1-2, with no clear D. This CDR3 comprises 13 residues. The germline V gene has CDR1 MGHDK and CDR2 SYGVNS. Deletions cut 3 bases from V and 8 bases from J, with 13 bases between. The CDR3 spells CASSEGQSFGYTF. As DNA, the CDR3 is TGTGCCAGCAGTGAGGGCCAATCATTCGGCTACACCTTC.

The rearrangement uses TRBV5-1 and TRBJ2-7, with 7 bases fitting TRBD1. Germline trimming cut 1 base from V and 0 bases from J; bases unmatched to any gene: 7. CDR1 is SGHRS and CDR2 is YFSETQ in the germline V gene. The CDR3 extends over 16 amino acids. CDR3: CASSLRPGTVSYEQYF. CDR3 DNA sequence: TGCGCCAGCAGCTTGCGTCCCGGGACAGTCTCCTACGAGCAGTACTTC.

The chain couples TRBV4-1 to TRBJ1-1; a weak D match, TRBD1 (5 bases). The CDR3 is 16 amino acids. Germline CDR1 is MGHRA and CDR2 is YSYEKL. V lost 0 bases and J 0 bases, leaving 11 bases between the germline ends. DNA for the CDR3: TGCGCCAGCAGCCAAGATGCGGGGCGGTTGAACACTGAAGCTTTCTTT. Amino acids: CASSQDAGRLNTEAFF.

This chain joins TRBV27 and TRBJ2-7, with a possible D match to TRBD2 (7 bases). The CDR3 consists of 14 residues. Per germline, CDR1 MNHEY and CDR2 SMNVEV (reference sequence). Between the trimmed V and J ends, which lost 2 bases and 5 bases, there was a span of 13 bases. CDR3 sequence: CASSLEGGLDEQYF. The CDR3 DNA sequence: TGTGCCAGCAGTTTAGAGGGGGGGCTGGACGAGCAGTACTTC.

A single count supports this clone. In DNA, the CDR3 is TGTGCCAGCAGCCGCGGACTAGCCGACTACAATGAGCAGTTCTTC. It is translated as CASSRGLADYNEQFF. The chain joins TRBV7-3 to TRBJ2-1; 8 bases line up with TRBD2. CDR1 SGHTA and CDR2 FQGTGA come from the germline V gene. Germline trimming cut 5 bases from V and 3 bases from J; bases unmatched to any gene: 6. The CDR3 length is 15 residues. The whole variable domain, remainder taken from reference TRBV7-3 and TRBJ2-1, is GAGVSQTPSNKVTEKGKYVELRCDPISGHTALYWYRQSLGQGPEFLIYFQGTGAADDSGLPNDRFFAVRPEGSVSTLKIQRTERGDSAVYLCASSRGLADYNEQFFGPGTRLTVL.

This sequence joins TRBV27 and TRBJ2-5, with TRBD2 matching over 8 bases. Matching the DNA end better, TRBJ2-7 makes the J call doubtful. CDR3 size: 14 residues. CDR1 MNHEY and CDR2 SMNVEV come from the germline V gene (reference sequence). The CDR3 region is CASSLFRGGSEQYF. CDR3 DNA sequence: TGTGCCAGCAGTTTATTCCGGGGGGGCAGCGAGCAGTACTTC.

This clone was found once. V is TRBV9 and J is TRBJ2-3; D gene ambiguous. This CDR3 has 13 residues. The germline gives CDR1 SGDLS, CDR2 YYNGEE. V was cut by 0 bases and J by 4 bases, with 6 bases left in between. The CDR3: CASSVAMSDTQYF. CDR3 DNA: TGTGCCAGCAGCGTAGCTATGTCAGATACGCAGTATTTT.

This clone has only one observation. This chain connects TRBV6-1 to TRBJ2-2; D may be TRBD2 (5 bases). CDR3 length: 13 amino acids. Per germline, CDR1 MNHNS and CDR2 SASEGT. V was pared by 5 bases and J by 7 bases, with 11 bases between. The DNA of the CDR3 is TGTGCCAGCAGTTCGATCGGGGTCGGGGAGCTGTTTTTT. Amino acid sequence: CASSSIGVGELFF.

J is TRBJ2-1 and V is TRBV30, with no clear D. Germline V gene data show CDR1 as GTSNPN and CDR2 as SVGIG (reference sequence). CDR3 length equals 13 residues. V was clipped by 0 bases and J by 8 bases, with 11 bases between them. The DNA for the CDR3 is TGTGCCTGGAGTGTACGAACTTTTCATGAGCAGTTCTTC. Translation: CAWSVRTFHEQFF.

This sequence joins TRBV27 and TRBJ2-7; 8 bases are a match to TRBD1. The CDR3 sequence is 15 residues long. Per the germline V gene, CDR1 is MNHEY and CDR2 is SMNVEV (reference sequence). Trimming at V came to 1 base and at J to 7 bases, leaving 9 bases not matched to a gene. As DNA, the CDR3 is TGTGCCAGCAGTTTATTTCAGGGGGCGCTTGATGAGCAGTACTTC. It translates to CASSLFQGALDEQYF.

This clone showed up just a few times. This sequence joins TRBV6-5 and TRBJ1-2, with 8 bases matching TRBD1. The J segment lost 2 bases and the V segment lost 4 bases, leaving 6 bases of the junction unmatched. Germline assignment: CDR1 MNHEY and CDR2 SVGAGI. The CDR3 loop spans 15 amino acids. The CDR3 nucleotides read TGTGCCAGCAGTTCCCAGGGACAGGTGAACTATGGCTACACCTTC. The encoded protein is CASSSQGQVNYGYTF.